Below, 28 T cell receptor beta chains from the same sample are listed, as sequenced in a study of blood T cell repertoires in COVID-19. Profiled with immunoSEQ multiplex PCR; TCRdb holds only in-frame clones, not every one. The sample consists of approximately 220,000 clones, about 84% of them appearing once. The specimen sequenced was peripheral blood. These receptors came from an elderly woman with acute or convalescent COVID-19.

J is TRBJ1-2 and V is TRBV5-6, with D tentatively TRBD1 (5 bases). V lost 0 bases to trimming and J lost 4 bases, with 13 bases between them. Germline assignment: CDR1 SGHDT and CDR2 YYEEEE. The CDR3 runs 15 residues. The CDR3: CASSLGRTGGYGYTF. CDR3 DNA: TGTGCCAGCAGCTTGGGGCGTACGGGGGGCTATGGCTACACCTTC.

This clone showed up just once. This CDR3 is CASSVRLAGAQETQYF. The CDR3 nucleotides read TGTGCCAGCAGTGTTAGACTAGCGGGGGCTCAAGAGACCCAGTACTTC. This chain links TRBV2 with TRBJ2-5, with TRBD2 matching over 12 bases. The CDR3 has 16 residues. V gave up 4 bases and J gave up 2 bases; unmatched junction bases: 5. Germline CDR1 reads SNHLY; CDR2 reads FYNNEI. The whole variable domain, remainder taken from reference TRBV2 and TRBJ2-5, is EPEVTQTPSHQVTQMGQEVILRCVPISNHLYFYWYRQILGQKVEFLVSFYNNEISEKSEIFDDQFSVERPDGSNFTLKIRSTKLEDSAMYFCASSVRLAGAQETQYFGPGTRLLVL.

This clone was detected only a few times. This chain connects TRBV4-1 to TRBJ1-3; TRBD1 matches at 10 bases. Germline V gene data show CDR1 as MGHRA and CDR2 as YSYEKL. V lost 6 bases to trimming and J lost 2 bases; unmatched junction nucleotides: 13. The CDR3 covers 18 residues. DNA for the CDR3: TGCGCCAGCAGTCACAGTCCCGGGACAGGGGAAGCTGGAAACACCATATATTTT. It codes for CASSHSPGTGEAGNTIYF.

The DNA for the CDR3 is TGTGCCATCAGTGAGGCGGCTATCACAGATACGCAGTATTTT. Amino acids: CAISEAAITDTQYF. The J gene is TRBJ2-3, the V gene TRBV10-3; D not certain. The CDR3 consists of 14 residues. Trimming left V 2 bases short and J 2 bases short, with 8 bases between. In germline, CDR1 is ENHRY, CDR2 SYGVKD.

This clone was counted once. The chain carries TRBV5-8 and TRBJ1-5; tentatively, D is TRBD1 (5 bases). CDR3 length: 15 residues. Trimming took off 0 bases at V and 1 base at J, with 8 bases between the two ends. Germline V gene data show CDR1 as SGHTS and CDR2 as YDEGEE. The chain's CDR3 is CASSLEAGSNQPQHF. CDR3 in DNA: TGTGCCAGCAGCTTGGAGGCAGGGAGCAATCAGCCCCAGCATTTT.

The genes are TRBV10-2 and TRBJ2-2; possible D gene TRBD2, 6 bases. Trimming took 6 bases from V and 4 from J, leaving 9 bases between them. The CDR3 sequence is 13 residues long. Germline V CDR1 and CDR2: WSHSY, SAAADI. The CDR3 loop is CASSRDFTGELFF. As DNA, the CDR3 is TGCGCCAGCAGCCGGGACTTCACCGGGGAGCTGTTTTTT.

The chain couples TRBV27 to TRBJ2-7; 16 bases map to TRBD2. The CDR3 has 18 amino acids. V lost 6 bases and J lost 5; bases outside the gene matches: 13. CDR1 is MNHEY and CDR2 is SMNVEV in the germline V gene (reference sequence). The CDR3 region has the DNA TGTGCCAGCAGAAACGGGGGACTAGCGGGAGGGACTTTCAACGAGCAGTACTTC. Protein product: CASRNGGLAGGTFNEQYF.

The chain joins TRBV2 to TRBJ1-2; TRBD1 agrees at 7 bases. This CDR3 contains 13 residues. CDR1 is SNHLY, CDR2 FYNNEI, per germline. Trimming removed 4 bases from V and 2 bases from J; junction bases left unmatched: 1. CDR3 in DNA: TGTGCCAGCAGTGTACAGGGGAACTATGGCTACACCTTC. Protein: CASSVQGNYGYTF.

In its sample, this clone was seen a few times. The same CDR3 is also encoded by other DNA sequences in this sample. The rearrangement links TRBV12-3 or TRBV12-4 to TRBJ2-5; D is ambiguous. V lost 1 base and J 5 bases, leaving 5 bases between the germline ends. The CDR3 is 12 residues long. The DNA for the CDR3 is TGTGCCAGCAGTTTAGTATCGGAGACCCAGTACTTC. Translated: CASSLVSETQYF.

The chain uses TRBV19 and TRBJ2-3, with 7 positions matching TRBD1. Trimming at V came to 6 bases and at J to 6 bases, leaving 6 bases not matched to a gene. The CDR3 is 13 amino acids. Germline-derived CDR1 and CDR2 are LNHDA and SQIVND (reference sequence). The CDR3, as DNA: TGTGCCAGTAGCTCCGACAGGGAGGATACGCAGTATTTT. Encoded protein: CASSSDREDTQYF. Drawing the rest from reference TRBV19 and TRBJ2-3, the complete variable domain is DGGITQSPKYLFRKEGQNVTLSCEQNLNHDAMYWYRQDPGQGLRLIYYSQIVNDFQKGDIAEGYSVSREKKESFPLTVTSAQKNPTAFYLCASSSDREDTQYFGPGTRLTVL.

The chain carries TRBV5-1 and TRBJ2-6; 9 bases align to TRBD1. This CDR3 has 16 amino acids. Unmatched junction bases numbered 3, after V lost 2 bases and J lost 3 bases. Germline CDR1 is SGHRS and CDR2 is YFSETQ. CDR3 loop: CASSLQGAGGANVLTF. CDR3 nucleotide sequence: TGCGCCAGCAGCTTACAGGGGGCTGGTGGGGCCAACGTCCTGACTTTC.

Regarding this clone: Relative to the germline gene, one junction end is altered; a read error may explain this. The chain carries TRBV3-1 (or the pseudogene TRBV3-2) and TRBJ2-1; D not certain. This CDR3 is 12 amino acids long. CDR1 is LGHDT, CDR2 YNNKEL, per germline (reference sequence). CDR3 DNA sequence: TGTGCCAGCAGCGCGCTCCGGAGTGAGCTGTTCTTC. Its protein product is CASSALRSELFF.

This clone was counted a few times. The chain is built from TRBV7-8 and TRBJ1-4; 8 bases map to TRBD1. CDR3 length: 15 amino acids. Germline CDR1 reads SGHVS; CDR2 reads FQNEAQ. J gave up 3 bases and V 4 bases, and 4 bases lay outside the gene matches. The CDR3 DNA reads as TGTGCCAGCAGCTCCCGGGACAGGTCTAATGAAAAACTGTTTTTT. Protein sequence: CASSSRDRSNEKLFF.

In nucleotides, the CDR3 is TGTGCCAGTAGTATACCCACCCCCTATGGACAGACCATTTATGGCTACACCTTC. It codes for CASSIPTPYGQTIYGYTF. The rearrangement joins TRBV19 to TRBJ1-2; TRBD1 is a possible D gene (6 bases). Trimming shortened V by 2 bases and J by 5 bases, and 24 bases separated the two germline ends. The CDR3 length is 18 residues. Looked up from germline, CDR1 is LNHDA and CDR2 is SQIVND (reference sequence).

V and J are TRBV19 and TRBJ1-5; the match to TRBD1 covers 9 bases. In germline, CDR1 is LNHDA, CDR2 SQIVND (reference sequence). Trimming cost V 5 bases and J 6 bases; bases outside gene matches: 8. This CDR3 is 15 amino acids long. The CDR3 protein is CASSRDREIGQPQHF. In DNA, the CDR3 is TGTGCCAGTAGTCGGGACAGGGAGATCGGTCAGCCCCAGCATTTT.

The V gene is TRBV6-1, the J gene TRBJ1-2, with 8 positions matching TRBD1. Germline trimming cut 2 bases from V and 6 bases from J; bases unmatched to any gene: 11. CDR1 is MNHNS and CDR2 is SASEGT in the germline V gene. This CDR3 has 16 amino acids. CDR3 protein: CASSEMAVNRGDGYTF. CDR3 nucleotide sequence: TGTGCCAGCAGTGAAATGGCGGTGAACAGGGGGGATGGCTACACCTTC.

The chain couples TRBV27 to TRBJ1-6, with 7 bases matching TRBD1. The germline V gene encodes CDR1 MNHEY and CDR2 SMNVEV (reference sequence). This CDR3 spans 17 amino acids. The V segment lost 4 bases and the J segment 7 bases; nucleotides outside the gene matches: 13. The CDR3 here is CASSWGRADRLNSPLHF. The DNA for the CDR3 is TGTGCCAGCAGTTGGGGACGGGCGGACAGGCTAAATTCACCCCTCCACTTT.

The J gene is TRBJ1-1, the V gene TRBV19, with D perhaps matching TRBD1 (6 bases). The CDR3 has 13 amino acids. Trimming pared 5 bases from V and 1 base from J, leaving 8 bases between. CDR1 and CDR2 (germline): LNHDA, SQIVND (reference sequence). The CDR3 here is CASSSTGNTEAFF. CDR3 coding DNA: TGTGCCAGTAGTTCGACAGGGAACACTGAAGCTTTCTTT.

The rearrangement links TRBV5-6 to TRBJ1-2, with 11 bases lining up with TRBD1. The germline gives CDR1 SGHDT, CDR2 YYEEEE. Germline trimming cut 1 base from V and 4 bases from J; bases unmatched to any gene: 9. This CDR3 has 17 amino acids. Here the CDR3 DNA reads TGTGCCAGCAGCTTGAGAAGTGTTGGACAGGGGGCCTATGGCTACACCTTC. Translation gives CASSLRSVGQGAYGYTF.

This chain connects TRBV19 to TRBJ2-7; 12 bases match TRBD1. Germline V CDR1 and CDR2: LNHDA, SQIVND (reference sequence). The CDR3 consists of 14 residues. J gave up 6 bases and V 5 bases, and 5 bases lay outside the gene matches. The DNA for the CDR3 is TGTGCCAGTAGTTCCGGGACAGGGGGCTCCGAGCAGTACTTC. This codes for CASSSGTGGSEQYF.

This rearrangement joins TRBV4-1 to TRBJ2-7; TRBD1 aligns across 10 bases. The ends lost 0 bases at V and 4 bases at J; junction bases unmatched: 3. CDR1 and CDR2 (germline): MGHRA, YSYEKL. The CDR3 sequence is 15 residues long. The CDR3 bases are TGCGCCAGCAGCCAAGAGGACAGGGGGTTTTACGAGCAGTACTTC. It is translated as CASSQEDRGFYEQYF.

V gene TRBV11-2 combines with J gene TRBJ1-3; 7 bases match TRBD1. Losses at the gene ends were 6 bases for V and 0 bases for J; bases not matched to a gene: 11. The CDR3 loop spans 17 amino acids. The germline V gene encodes CDR1 SGHAT and CDR2 FQNNGV. This CDR3 is CASSLRDSFISGNTIYF. In DNA, the CDR3 is TGTGCCAGCAGTCTTAGGGACAGTTTCATCTCTGGAAACACCATATATTTT.

CDR3 sequence (DNA): TGTGCCAGCAGCCCTTCCCCTCCCCCCGGGGAGCTGTTTTTT. Its translation: CASSPSPPPGELFF. The rearrangement links TRBV5-4 to TRBJ2-2; D is ambiguous. The V gene lost 4 bases and the J gene lost 6 bases, with 13 bases spanning the gap. CDR3 length: 14 residues. CDR1 is SGHNT, CDR2 YYREEE, per germline (reference sequence).

This chain links TRBV7-2 with TRBJ2-5; perhaps TRBD2 as D (6 bases). V lost 3 bases, J lost 2 bases, and 10 bases lay in between. Germline assignment: CDR1 SGHTA and CDR2 FQGNSA. The CDR3 is 14 residues long. CDR3 in amino acids: CASSFRGKQETQYF. The CDR3 DNA reads as TGTGCCAGCAGCTTCCGGGGGAAACAAGAGACCCAGTACTTC.

The rearrangement links TRBV6-1 to TRBJ1-1; no clear D gene. The CDR3 totals 15 residues. The V end lost 2 bases, the J end lost 0 bases, and 10 bases lay between the germline ends. Germline V gene lookup returns CDR1 MNHNS and CDR2 SASEGT. CDR3 nucleotides: TGTGCCAGCAGTGAACGGGTTAACATGAACACTGAAGCTTTCTTT. Amino acid sequence: CASSERVNMNTEAFF.

This sequence joins TRBV20-1 and TRBJ2-5; D is uncertain. The CDR3 has 11 amino acids. The V and J ends lost 3 bases and 2 bases respectively, with 4 bases between them. Germline V gives CDR1 DFQATT, CDR2 SNEGSKA (reference sequence). The CDR3 region is CSASHQETQYF. DNA of the CDR3: TGCAGTGCTAGTCATCAAGAGACCCAGTACTTC.

V gene TRBV5-4 combines with J gene TRBJ2-5; 10 bases are shared with TRBD2. The CDR3 runs to 19 residues. V was clipped by 3 bases and J by 2 bases; unmatched bases: 16. From germline, CDR1 is SGHNT and CDR2 YYREEE (reference sequence). The CDR3 loop is CASSSPAGHSGGTQETQYF. CDR3 nucleotides: TGTGCCAGCAGCTCTCCCGCAGGACATAGCGGGGGGACGCAAGAGACCCAGTACTTC. Using reference TRBV5-4 and TRBJ2-5 for the parts outside the CDR3, the full variable domain is ETGVTQSPTHLIKTRGQQVTLRCSSQSGHNTVSWYQQALGQGPQFIFQYYREEENGRGNFPPRFSGLQFPNYSSELNVNALELDDSALYLCASSSPAGHSGGTQETQYFGPGTRLLVL.

The CDR3 DNA follows: TGTGCCAGCAGTCAGGGACAAGTCCTCTATGGCTACACCTTC. Protein: CASSQGQVLYGYTF. The gene calls are TRBV28 and TRBJ1-2; D possibly corresponds to TRBD1 (6 bases). Deletions cut 5 bases from V and 4 bases from J, with 14 bases between. Germline assignment: CDR1 MDHEN and CDR2 SYDVKM. The CDR3 is 14 residues long.